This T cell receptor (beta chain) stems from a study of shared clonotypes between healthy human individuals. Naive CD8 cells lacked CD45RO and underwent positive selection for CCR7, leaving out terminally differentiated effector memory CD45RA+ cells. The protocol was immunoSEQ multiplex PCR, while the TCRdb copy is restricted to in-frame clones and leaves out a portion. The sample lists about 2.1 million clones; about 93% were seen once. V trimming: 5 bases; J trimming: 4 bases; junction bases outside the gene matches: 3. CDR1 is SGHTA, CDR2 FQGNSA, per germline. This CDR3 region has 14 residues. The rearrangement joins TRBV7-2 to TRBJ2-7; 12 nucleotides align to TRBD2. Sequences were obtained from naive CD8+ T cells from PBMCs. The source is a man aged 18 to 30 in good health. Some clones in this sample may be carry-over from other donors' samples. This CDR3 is CASSIGLAGYEQYF. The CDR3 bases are TGTGCCAGCAGCATCGGACTAGCGGGGTACGAGCAGTACTTC.